The 32 T cell receptor beta chains listed next were all sequenced from one sample in a study of sequential checkpoint blockade in melanoma. Regarding treatment: randomized to nivolumab then ipilimumab (arm A) or the reverse (arm B). Data came from immunoSEQ multiplex PCR; TCRdb stores just in-frame clones and leaves some out. The data show several thousand clones, 34% seen once. The starting material was tumor tissue (inferred from file names), obtained from a patient given nivolumab and ipilimumab in sequence. The source of these receptors is a human donor with melanoma.

The chain employs TRBV18 and TRBJ1-6; tentatively, D is TRBD1 (6 bases). The CDR3 has 13 amino acids. The germline gives CDR1 KGHSH, CDR2 LQKENI. The V gene lost 6 bases and the J gene lost 7 bases, with 10 bases spanning the gap. CDR3 coding DNA: TGTGCCAGCTCGTCTGACAGGAATTCACCCCTCCACTTT. Translating it yields CASSSDRNSPLHF.

This chain joins TRBV19 and TRBJ2-7; D call uncertain. V gave up 3 bases and J gave up 3 bases, with 9 bases separating them. The CDR3 is 13 residues long. CDR1 and CDR2 from the germline V gene are LNHDA and SQIVND (reference sequence). The CDR3 coding sequence is TGTGCCAGTAGTATTTCCTCAGGCTACGAGCAGTACTTC. Amino acids: CASSISSGYEQYF.

V is TRBV6-8 and J is TRBJ1-5; D is unclear. This CDR3 has 12 residues. Trimming pared 0 bases from V and 7 bases from J, leaving 4 bases between. Per the germline V gene, CDR1 is MNHGY and CDR2 is SAAAGT. For the CDR3, the DNA is TGTGCCAGCAGTTACTCGAGACAGCCCCAGCATTTT. It is translated as CASSYSRQPQHF.

The rearrangement links TRBV18 to TRBJ1-2, with 12 bases identical to TRBD1. This CDR3 region has 17 residues. Germline trimming cut 1 base from V and 0 bases from J; bases unmatched to any gene: 3. The germline V gene encodes CDR1 KGHSH and CDR2 LQKENI. Here the CDR3 reads CASSPRDRGLSNYGYTF. CDR3 in DNA: TGTGCCAGCTCACCACGGGACAGGGGGCTTTCTAACTATGGCTACACCTTC.

The rearrangement links TRBV15 to TRBJ1-4, with TRBD1 as a possible D gene (5 bases). The V end was cut by 4 bases, the J end by 8 bases, with 14 bases between. This CDR3 contains 14 residues. Looked up from germline, CDR1 is LNHNV and CDR2 is YYDKDF (reference sequence). This CDR3 reads CATSTEEAGEKLFF. In nucleotides, the CDR3 is TGTGCCACCAGCACTGAGGAGGCAGGGGAAAAACTGTTTTTT.

This chain joins TRBV6-8 and TRBJ1-3; D call uncertain. This CDR3 has 14 amino acids. The germline V and J ends were trimmed by 5 bases and 4 bases, with 12 bases remaining between them. The germline V gene encodes CDR1 MNHGY and CDR2 SAAAGT. Written as DNA, the CDR3 is TGTGCCAGCAGTGAGGACCCTAGGGGAAACACCATATATTTT. Amino acids: CASSEDPRGNTIYF.

This chain connects TRBV6-8 to TRBJ1-4; D remains ambiguous. Germline values: CDR1 MNHGY, CDR2 SAAAGT. Trimming took 6 bases from V and 0 from J, leaving 17 bases between them. The CDR3 is made up of 17 amino acids. CDR3 in DNA: TGTGCCAGCAGCCGAAGGTGGACCGCCACAACTAATGAAAAACTGTTTTTT. It translates to CASSRRWTATTNEKLFF.

Within the sample, this clone is medium-sized. The rearrangement uses TRBV1 and TRBJ1-6. TRBV1 counts as a pseudogene. The CDR3 totals 19 residues. The CDR3 region is CASSQWLVAHLSQDSPLHF. The CDR3 DNA sequence: TGCGCCAGCAGCCAATGGCTGGTAGCCCACTTGTCCCAGGATTCACCCCTCCACTTT.

This sequence joins TRBV11-3 and TRBJ2-2, with 8 bases fitting TRBD1. Trimming cost V 5 bases and J 4 bases; bases outside gene matches: 12. This CDR3 has 17 amino acids. Germline assignment: CDR1 SGHNT and CDR2 YENEEA. The CDR3 region is CASSPWTGLFITGELFF. The CDR3 nucleotides read TGTGCCAGCAGCCCCTGGACAGGGCTTTTTATCACCGGGGAGCTGTTTTTT.

The chain combines TRBV5-1 with TRBJ1-1; D is perhaps TRBD1 (5 bases). CDR3 size: 16 residues. Germline CDR1 is SGHRS and CDR2 is YFSETQ. V was cut by 3 bases and J by 10 bases, with 25 bases left in between. CDR3 sequence reads: CASSSNVPGPAGGAFF. The CDR3 DNA is TGCGCCAGCAGCTCGAATGTACCGGGACCGGCTGGGGGAGCTTTCTTT.

The J gene is TRBJ2-1, the V gene TRBV9; a weak D match, TRBD1 (6 bases). The ends were cut back, 3 bases at V and 0 bases at J, with 16 bases in the middle. CDR3 length equals 17 residues. Germline CDR1 is SGDLS and CDR2 is YYNGEE. CDR3 DNA: TGTGCCAGCAGCGCTCAGGGGCAAAAGATCTCCTACAATGAGCAGTTCTTC. It translates to CASSAQGQKISYNEQFF.

This sequence joins TRBV23-1 and TRBJ1-2; possible D gene TRBD1, 6 bases. TRBV23-1 is known as an ORF, though its function is uncertain. The length of the CDR3 is 16 residues. V was clipped by 6 bases and J by 0 bases, with 17 bases between them. The CDR3 nucleotides are TGCGCCAGCAGCCAAGGCCGGACAGCAGCTAACTATGGCTACACCTTC. This gives the protein CASSQGRTAANYGYTF.

The genes are TRBV12-5 and TRBJ2-5; 9 bases are a match to TRBD2. V lost 6 bases to trimming and J lost 1 base; unmatched junction nucleotides: 9. There are 16 residues in the CDR3. The V gene's germline CDR1 is LGHNT and CDR2 FRNRAP. The CDR3 DNA reads TGTGCTAGTGGACGAGCGGGGGGACGGGGCCAAGAGACCCAGTACTTC. Translation: CASGRAGGRGQETQYF. The whole variable domain, remainder taken from reference TRBV12-5 and TRBJ2-5, is DARVTQTPRHKVTEMGQEVTMRCQPILGHNTVFWYRQTMMQGLELLAYFRNRAPLDDSGMPKDRFSAEMPDATLATLKIQPSEPRDSAVYFCASGRAGGRGQETQYFGPGTRLLVL.

V and J are TRBV29-1 and TRBJ2-1; D is perhaps TRBD1 (5 bases). Per germline, CDR1 SQVTM and CDR2 ANQGSEA. V lost 6 bases to trimming and J lost 8 bases, with 29 bases between them. The CDR3 is made up of 17 amino acids. CDR3 bases: TGCAGCGTCCACACCTGGGGCACCTCCCTTTTTAAGGATGAGCAGTTCTTC. It specifies CSVHTWGTSLFKDEQFF.

The chain has TRBV5-1 and TRBJ2-1; TRBD1 matches at 10 bases. The germline V gene has CDR1 SGHRS and CDR2 YFSETQ. This CDR3 spans 15 amino acids. The ends lost 4 bases at V and 8 bases at J; junction bases unmatched: 9. CDR3 sequence (DNA): TGCGCCAGCAGCCTCATTGGACAGGGGGTATATGAGCAGTTCTTC. Its protein is CASSLIGQGVYEQFF.

This clone was observed at least ten times. The chain combines TRBV9 with TRBJ2-5, with D unclear. V was pared by 3 bases and J by 0 bases, with 9 bases between. Germline loops: CDR1 SGDLS, CDR2 YYNGEE. The CDR3 length is 14 residues. The CDR3 loop reads CASSGVGNQETQYF. DNA for the CDR3: TGTGCCAGCAGCGGTGTGGGGAACCAAGAGACCCAGTACTTC.

The rearrangement uses TRBV19 and TRBJ2-3, with 8 bases that match TRBD2. The CDR3 is made up of 14 amino acids. The V and J ends lost 6 bases and 2 bases, in that order; junction bases with no gene match: 4. From germline, CDR1 is LNHDA and CDR2 SQIVND (reference sequence). CDR3: CASRDGGATDTQYF. The CDR3, as DNA: TGTGCCAGTAGGGACGGGGGGGCCACAGATACGCAGTATTTT.

This chain connects TRBV25-1 to TRBJ1-2, with D tentatively TRBD1 (5 bases). There are 16 residues in the CDR3. The V end lost 0 bases, the J end lost 2 bases, and 13 bases lay between the germline ends. CDR1 is MGHDK, CDR2 SYGVNS, per germline. DNA for the CDR3: TGTGCCAGCAGTGAATACGGCCGGGGGGTGAACTATGGCTACACCTTC. This translates into CASSEYGRGVNYGYTF.

This clone came up a few times. The chain carries TRBV2 and TRBJ2-3, with D tentatively TRBD1 (7 bases). V gave up 6 bases and J gave up 2 bases, with 21 bases separating them. The CDR3 loop spans 17 amino acids. The germline gives CDR1 SNHLY, CDR2 FYNNEI. Here the CDR3 reads CASSVAEGAGLTDTQYF. CDR3 in DNA: TGTGCCAGCAGCGTAGCCGAGGGGGCGGGGCTCACAGATACGCAGTATTTT.

V and J are TRBV12-5 and TRBJ1-2; 7 nucleotides agree with TRBD1. Germline V gives CDR1 LGHNT, CDR2 FRNRAP. The CDR3 has 12 residues. The CDR3 DNA is TGTGCCATCAAAGACAGGGCGGGTGGCTACACCTTC. Translated, it gives CAIKDRAGGYTF.

This clone was seen a handful of times. This chain joins TRBV18 and TRBJ2-3, with a weak D call TRBD2 (6 bases). CDR1 is KGHSH and CDR2 is LQKENI in the germline V gene. There are 16 residues in the CDR3. The V end lost 4 bases, the J end lost 6 bases, and 20 bases lay between the germline ends. The chain's CDR3 is CASSRWDSQEGDTQYF. The CDR3 region has the DNA TGTGCCAGCTCACGGTGGGACTCCCAAGAGGGGGATACGCAGTATTTT.

This rearrangement joins TRBV6-8 to TRBJ1-6; the D gene is possibly TRBD1 (5 bases). Germline V gives CDR1 MNHGY, CDR2 SAAAGT. Trimming cost V 2 bases and J 7 bases, with 9 bases left between them. The CDR3 is 14 amino acids. The CDR3 loop is CASSYTGLNSPLHF. In DNA, the CDR3 is TGTGCCAGCAGTTACACAGGTTTGAATTCACCCCTCCACTTT.

By sample fraction, this clone is medium-sized (0.01 to 0.1%). The chain carries TRBV5-1 and TRBJ2-1; 7 bases line up with TRBD1. The length of the CDR3 is 15 residues. Trimming at V came to 3 bases and at J to 3 bases, leaving 6 bases not matched to a gene. Germline V gene lookup returns CDR1 SGHRS and CDR2 YFSETQ. The CDR3 DNA follows: TGCGCCAGCAGCTATACCGGGACAGACTACAATGAGCAGTTCTTC. Translating gives CASSYTGTDYNEQFF.

Judged by abundance, this clone is medium-sized (0.01 to 0.1%). The chain joins TRBV15 to TRBJ2-7; possibly TRBD2 for D (6 bases). Germline lookup yields CDR1 LNHNV and CDR2 YYDKDF (reference sequence). This CDR3 has 14 residues. V was trimmed by 3 bases and J by 1 base, leaving 10 bases between them. DNA of the CDR3: TGTGCCACCAGCAGGCCGGGAGAATCCTACGAGCAGTACTTC. It translates to CATSRPGESYEQYF.

By share, this clone ranks as medium-sized. The rearrangement joins TRBV15 to TRBJ2-6; D might be TRBD1 (5 bases). The CDR3 has 17 residues. The ends were cut back, 2 bases at V and 0 bases at J, with 11 bases in the middle. Germline V gives CDR1 LNHNV, CDR2 YYDKDF (reference sequence). CDR3: CATSRQGETSGANVLTF. As DNA, the CDR3 is TGTGCCACCAGCAGACAGGGCGAGACCTCTGGGGCCAACGTCCTGACTTTC.

This clone was found a few times. This sequence joins TRBV1 and TRBJ1-6; whether TRBD1, the table's D call, matches the DNA was not checked. TRBV1 counts as a pseudogene. The CDR3 length is 16 residues. The CDR3 bases are TGCGCCAGCAGCCAAATCCCGGGACAGGCGAACTCACCCCTCCACTTT. This codes for CASSQIPGQANSPLHF.

The chain recombines TRBV30 with TRBJ2-5, with TRBD1 matching 9 bases. Losses at the gene ends were 7 bases for V and 0 bases for J; bases not matched to a gene: 6. The CDR3 runs 14 residues. CDR1 and CDR2 from the germline V gene are GTSNPN and SVGIG (reference sequence). For the CDR3, the DNA is TGTGCCTCTAACCGGGACAGGGACCAAGAGACCCAGTACTTC. As protein: CASNRDRDQETQYF.

This clone was detected a few times. The chain recombines TRBV6-8 with TRBJ1-4; D gene unclear. The CDR3 runs to 15 residues. CDR1 is MNHGY, CDR2 SAAAGT, per germline. V was pared by 7 bases and J by 4 bases, with 16 bases between. CDR3 residues: CASNPTGGNNEKLFF. The CDR3 bases are TGTGCCAGCAACCCTACGGGAGGGAATAATGAAAAACTGTTTTTT.

In this sample, this clone turned up a few times. The V gene is TRBV19, the J gene TRBJ2-3, with D unresolved. This CDR3 region has 15 residues. Trimming took off 4 bases at V and 2 bases at J, with 13 bases between the two ends. Per germline, CDR1 LNHDA and CDR2 SQIVND (reference sequence). CDR3 in amino acids: CASSTYGKDTDTQYF. For the CDR3, the DNA is TGTGCCAGTAGTACGTACGGCAAGGACACAGATACGCAGTATTTT.

This clone turned up a few times. The chain couples TRBV9 to TRBJ1-3; no definite D call. The CDR3 sequence is 13 residues long. The germline V gene encodes CDR1 SGDLS and CDR2 YYNGEE. Deletions cut 6 bases from V and 2 bases from J, with 9 bases between. CDR3: CASKLGTGNTIYF. The CDR3 DNA is TGTGCCAGCAAACTGGGGACTGGAAACACCATATATTTT.

This clone was observed a few times. The chain is built from TRBV6-8 and TRBJ1-4; 7 bases line up with TRBD1. This CDR3 region has 13 residues. The germline CDR1 and CDR2 sequences are MNHGY and SAAAGT. After removal of 10 bases from V and 8 bases from J, the junction contained 10 bases not matched to a gene. The CDR3 here is CATKGALREKLFF. The CDR3 coding sequence is TGTGCCACCAAGGGGGCCTTACGGGAAAAACTGTTTTTT.

This sequence joins TRBV7-6 and TRBJ2-7; D is perhaps TRBD1 or TRBD2 (5 bases each). CDR3 size: 14 residues. V lost 5 bases and J lost 2, with 13 bases in between. The germline gives CDR1 SGHVS, CDR2 FNYEAQ. The CDR3: CASSQEKGPYEQYF. The DNA for the CDR3 is TGTGCCAGCAGCCAAGAAAAGGGACCCTACGAGCAGTACTTC.